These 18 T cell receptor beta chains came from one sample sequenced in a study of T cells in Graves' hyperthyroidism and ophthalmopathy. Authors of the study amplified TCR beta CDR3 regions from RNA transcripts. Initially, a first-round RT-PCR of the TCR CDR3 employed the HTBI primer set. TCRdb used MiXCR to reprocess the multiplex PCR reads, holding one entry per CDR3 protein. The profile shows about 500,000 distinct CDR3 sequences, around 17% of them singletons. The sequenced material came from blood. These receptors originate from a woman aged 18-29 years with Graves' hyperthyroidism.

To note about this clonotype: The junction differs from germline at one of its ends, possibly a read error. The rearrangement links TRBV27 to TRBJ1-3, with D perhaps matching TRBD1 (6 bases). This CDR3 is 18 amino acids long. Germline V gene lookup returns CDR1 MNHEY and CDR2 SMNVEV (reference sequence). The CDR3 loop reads CASSFWDILNFSENTIYF. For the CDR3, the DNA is TGTGCCAGCAGTTTTTGGGACATACTGAATTTCTCTGAAAACACCATATATTTT.

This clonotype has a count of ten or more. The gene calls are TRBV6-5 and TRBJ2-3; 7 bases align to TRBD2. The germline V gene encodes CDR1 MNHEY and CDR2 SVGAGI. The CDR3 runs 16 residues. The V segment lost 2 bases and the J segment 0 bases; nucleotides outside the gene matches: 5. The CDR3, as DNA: TGTGCCAGCAGTTACGGCCCTAGCGGCAGCACAGATACGCAGTATTTT. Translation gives CASSYGPSGSTDTQYF.

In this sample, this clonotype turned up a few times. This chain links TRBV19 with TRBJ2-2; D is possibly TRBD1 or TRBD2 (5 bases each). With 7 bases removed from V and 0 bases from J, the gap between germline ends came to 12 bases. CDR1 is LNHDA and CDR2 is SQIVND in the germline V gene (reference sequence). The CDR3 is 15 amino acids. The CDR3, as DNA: TGTGCCAGTACCCCCGGGGCGGCGAACACCGGGGAGCTGTTTTTT. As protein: CASTPGAANTGELFF.

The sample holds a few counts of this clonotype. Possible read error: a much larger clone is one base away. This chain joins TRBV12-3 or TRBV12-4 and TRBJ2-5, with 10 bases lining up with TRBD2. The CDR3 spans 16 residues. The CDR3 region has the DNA TGTGCCAGCAGTTTAGCGGCTAGCGGGAGTTTAGAGACCCAGCACTTC. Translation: CASSLAASGSLETQHF.

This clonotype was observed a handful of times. CDR3 in amino acids: CASSLRGGAVGPRVLYGYTF. The CDR3 bases are TGTGCCAGCAGTTTAAGGGGGGGGGCCGTTGGACCGAGGGTCCTCTATGGCTACACCTTC. The chain carries TRBV27 and TRBJ1-2; perhaps TRBD1 as D (6 bases). The germline V gene has CDR1 MNHEY and CDR2 SMNVEV (reference sequence). This CDR3 contains 20 residues. Trimming left V 2 bases short and J 4 bases short, with 29 bases between.

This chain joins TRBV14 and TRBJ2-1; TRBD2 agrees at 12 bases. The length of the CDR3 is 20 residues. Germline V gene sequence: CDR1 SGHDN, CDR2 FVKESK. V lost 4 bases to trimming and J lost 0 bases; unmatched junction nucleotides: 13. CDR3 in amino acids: CASSPWSLAGGRPSYNEQFF. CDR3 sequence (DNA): TGTGCCAGCAGCCCTTGGTCACTAGCGGGGGGACGTCCCTCCTACAATGAGCAGTTCTTC.

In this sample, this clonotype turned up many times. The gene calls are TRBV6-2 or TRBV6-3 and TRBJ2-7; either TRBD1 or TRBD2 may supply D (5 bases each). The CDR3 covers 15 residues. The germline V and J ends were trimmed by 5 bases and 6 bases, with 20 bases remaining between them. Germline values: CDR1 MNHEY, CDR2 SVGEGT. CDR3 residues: CASSRPGRWLLEQYF. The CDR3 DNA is TGTGCCAGCAGTAGACCGGGACGGTGGTTACTCGAGCAGTACTTC.

As DNA, the CDR3 is TGTGCCAGCAGCGTAGGGGCCGGGGTGAGCTCCTACGAGCAGTACTTC. Its protein is CASSVGAGVSSYEQYF. The J gene is TRBJ2-7, the V gene TRBV9; TRBD2 might be the D (5 bases). V lost 0 bases, J lost 0 bases, and 13 bases lay in between. Germline CDR1 is SGDLS and CDR2 is YYNGEE. This CDR3 comprises 16 residues.

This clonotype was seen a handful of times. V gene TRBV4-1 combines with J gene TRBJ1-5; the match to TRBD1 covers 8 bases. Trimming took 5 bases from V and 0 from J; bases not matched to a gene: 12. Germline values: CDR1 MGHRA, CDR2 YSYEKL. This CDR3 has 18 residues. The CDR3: CASSIVTDRADSNQPQHF. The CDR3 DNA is TGCGCCAGCAGCATCGTAACGGACAGGGCGGATAGCAATCAGCCCCAGCATTTT.

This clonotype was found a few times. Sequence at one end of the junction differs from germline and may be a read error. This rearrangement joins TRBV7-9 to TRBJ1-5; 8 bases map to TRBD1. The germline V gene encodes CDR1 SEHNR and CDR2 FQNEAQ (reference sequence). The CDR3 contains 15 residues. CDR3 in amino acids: CASSSGTGEYQRQHF. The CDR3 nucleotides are TGTGCCAGCAGCTCCGGGACAGGAGAATATCAGCGCCAGCATTTT.

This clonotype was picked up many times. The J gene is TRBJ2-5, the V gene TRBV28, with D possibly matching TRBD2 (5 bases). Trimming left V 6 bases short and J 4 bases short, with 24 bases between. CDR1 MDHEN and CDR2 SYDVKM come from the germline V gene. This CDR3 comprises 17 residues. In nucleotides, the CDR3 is TGTGCCAGCAGACCCTTTGCGGACTCCTTTGGCCGAGAGACCCAGTACTTC. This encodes CASRPFADSFGRETQYF.

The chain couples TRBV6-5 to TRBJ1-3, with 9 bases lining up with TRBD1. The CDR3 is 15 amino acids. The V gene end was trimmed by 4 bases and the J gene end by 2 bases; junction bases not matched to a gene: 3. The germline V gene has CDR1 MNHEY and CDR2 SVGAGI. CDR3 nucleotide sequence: TGTGCCAGCAGTTGGACAGGGGATACTGGAAACACCATATATTTT. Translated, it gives CASSWTGDTGNTIYF.

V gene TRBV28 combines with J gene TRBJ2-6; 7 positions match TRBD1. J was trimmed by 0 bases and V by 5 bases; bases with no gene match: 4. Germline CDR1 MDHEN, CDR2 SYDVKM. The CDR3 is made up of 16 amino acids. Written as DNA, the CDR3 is TGTGCCAGCAGTGGACAGGTTTTCTCTGGGGCCAACGTCCTGACTTTC. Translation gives CASSGQVFSGANVLTF.

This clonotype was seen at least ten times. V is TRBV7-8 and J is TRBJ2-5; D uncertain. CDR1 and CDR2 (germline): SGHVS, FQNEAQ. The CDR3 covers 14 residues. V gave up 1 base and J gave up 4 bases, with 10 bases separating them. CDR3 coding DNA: TGTGCCAGCAGCTTAGTTTTTTCGAGAGAGACCCAGTACTTC. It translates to CASSLVFSRETQYF.

The CDR3 spells CASSNRGVVGAFF. The CDR3 DNA reads TGTGCCAGCAGTAACAGGGGGGTCGTTGGAGCTTTCTTT. The rearrangement uses TRBV6-2 or TRBV6-3 and TRBJ1-1; the match to TRBD1 covers 8 bases. Germline V lookup: CDR1 MNHEY, CDR2 SVGEGT. J gave up 10 bases and V 5 bases, and 9 bases lay outside the gene matches. The CDR3 is 13 residues long.

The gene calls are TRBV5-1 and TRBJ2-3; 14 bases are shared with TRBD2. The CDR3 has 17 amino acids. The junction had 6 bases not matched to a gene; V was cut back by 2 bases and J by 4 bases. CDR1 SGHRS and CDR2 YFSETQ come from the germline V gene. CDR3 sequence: CASSFFGLAGGADTQYF. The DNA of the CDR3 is TGCGCCAGCAGCTTCTTCGGACTAGCGGGAGGCGCAGATACGCAGTATTTT.

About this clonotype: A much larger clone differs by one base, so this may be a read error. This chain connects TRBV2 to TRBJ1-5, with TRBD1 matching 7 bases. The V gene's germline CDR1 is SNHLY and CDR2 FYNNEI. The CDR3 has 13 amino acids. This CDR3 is CARSDDRDQPQHF. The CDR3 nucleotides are TGTGCCCGCAGTGACGACAGGGACCAGCCCCAGCATTTT.

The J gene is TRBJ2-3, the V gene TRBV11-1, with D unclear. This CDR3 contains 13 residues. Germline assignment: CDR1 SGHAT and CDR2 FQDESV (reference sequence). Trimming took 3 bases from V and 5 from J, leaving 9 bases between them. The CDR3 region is CASSFNRRDTQYF. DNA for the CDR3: TGTGCCAGCAGCTTTAATCGACGAGATACGCAGTATTTT.